One sample yielded the 19 T cell receptor beta chains listed below, sequenced in a study of blood T cell repertoires in COVID-19. TCRdb's copy holds only in-frame clones and misses some; the assay was immunoSEQ multiplex PCR. The sample lists 310,000 or so clones, 80% to 95% occurring once. The source material was PBMCs or T cells enriched from blood (not recorded which). Every receptor here comes from a woman in her 30s who had recovered from COVID-19.

The chain is built from TRBV6-5 and TRBJ1-2; D perhaps matches TRBD1 (5 bases). Trimming removed 6 bases at V and 8 bases at J, with 16 bases between. The CDR3 extends over 13 amino acids. Germline V gene lookup returns CDR1 MNHEY and CDR2 SVGAGI. The DNA of the CDR3 is TGTGCCAGCAGGCCTACAGGCATGGGCGGCTACACCTTC. This gives the protein CASRPTGMGGYTF.

V usage is TRBV28 and J usage is TRBJ2-5; 11 bases agree with TRBD1. This CDR3 is built from 16 residues. Germline values: CDR1 MDHEN, CDR2 SYDVKM. V trimming: 5 bases; J trimming: 3 bases; junction bases outside the gene matches: 8. The CDR3 is CASSDARTGGKETQYF. The CDR3 nucleotides read TGTGCCAGCAGTGATGCGCGGACAGGGGGCAAAGAGACCCAGTACTTC.

The CDR3 region has the DNA TGTGCCAGCAGTGAAGCAGGGACAGGGAGCTACGAGCAGTACTTC. Translated, it gives CASSEAGTGSYEQYF. This chain links TRBV6-1 with TRBJ2-7; 9 bases align to TRBD1. J was trimmed by 3 bases and V by 0 bases; bases with no gene match: 3. The germline V gene encodes CDR1 MNHNS and CDR2 SASEGT. The CDR3 contains 15 residues.

This chain links TRBV3-1 (or the pseudogene TRBV3-2) with TRBJ1-5, with D maybe TRBD1 (5 bases). Trimming cost V 0 bases and J 5 bases, with 8 bases left between them. CDR1 and CDR2 (germline): LGHDT, YNNKEL (reference sequence). The CDR3 is 14 residues long. The DNA for the CDR3 is TGTGCCAGCAGCCAAGATCGGGGGGATCAGCCCCAGCATTTT. This translates into CASSQDRGDQPQHF.

Here the CDR3 reads CASSISGSYEQYF. In DNA form, the CDR3 reads TGTGCCAGCAGCATTAGCGGCTCCTACGAGCAGTACTTC. The chain couples TRBV6-2 or TRBV6-3 to TRBJ2-7; D may be TRBD2 (6 bases). CDR1 is MNHEY, CDR2 SVGEGT, per germline. This CDR3 has 13 residues. Trimming took off 6 bases at V and 0 bases at J, with 9 bases between the two ends.

The V gene is TRBV28, the J gene TRBJ2-7; TRBD2 aligns across 13 bases. The germline gives CDR1 MDHEN, CDR2 SYDVKM. The junction had 9 bases not matched to a gene; V was cut back by 7 bases and J by 0 bases. CDR3 length equals 17 residues. For the CDR3, the DNA is TGTGCCAGCACCAAGACTAGCGGGAGGTCGAGCTCCTACGAGCAGTACTTC. This sequence encodes CASTKTSGRSSSYEQYF.

The genes are TRBV18 and TRBJ2-7; D uncertain. The CDR3 runs 13 residues. V was trimmed by 5 bases and J by 0 bases, leaving 8 bases between them. Germline-derived CDR1 and CDR2 are KGHSH and LQKENI. The CDR3 DNA is TGTGCCAGCTCAGCGGAGAGCTCCTACGAGCAGTACTTC. It encodes CASSAESSYEQYF.

The V gene is TRBV19, the J gene TRBJ1-2; the D gene is possibly TRBD1 (5 bases). Germline V CDR1 and CDR2: LNHDA, SQIVND (reference sequence). The CDR3 sequence is 13 residues long. Trimming pared 2 bases from V and 5 bases from J, leaving 9 bases between. CDR3 loop: CASSIRGEYGYTF. CDR3 bases: TGTGCCAGTAGTATAAGGGGCGAGTATGGCTACACCTTC.

The J gene is TRBJ1-5, the V gene TRBV6-4; D gene ambiguous. This CDR3 comprises 18 residues. CDR1 MRHNA and CDR2 SNTAGT come from the germline V gene. Trimming cost V 6 bases and J 0 bases, with 21 bases left between them. The CDR3 coding sequence is TGTGCCAGCAGGTATACAGTTCTCCCGAACAATAGCAATCAGCCCCAGCATTTT. Translating gives CASRYTVLPNNSNQPQHF.

V gene TRBV19 combines with J gene TRBJ1-5; D gene unclear. This CDR3 spans 18 amino acids. Trimming left V 2 bases short and J 0 bases short, with 17 bases between. CDR1 LNHDA and CDR2 SQIVND come from the germline V gene (reference sequence). In DNA, the CDR3 is TGTGCCAGTAGTATAATGGGCCGAGCAGCATATAGCAATCAGCCCCAGCATTTT. Amino acids: CASSIMGRAAYSNQPQHF.

This chain uses TRBV18 with TRBJ1-2; 9 bases match TRBD1. CDR3 length: 14 residues. CDR1 KGHSH and CDR2 LQKENI come from the germline V gene. With 4 bases clipped from V and 3 bases from J, the junction kept 3 bases outside the gene matches. CDR3 protein: CASSLDRGDYGYTF. The CDR3 DNA follows: TGTGCCAGCTCACTAGACAGGGGGGACTATGGCTACACCTTC.

The rearrangement joins TRBV7-3 to TRBJ2-3; 14 bases are shared with TRBD2. V lost 4 bases and J lost 6; bases outside the gene matches: 6. The CDR3 contains 16 residues. Germline V gene lookup returns CDR1 SGHTA and CDR2 FQGTGA. CDR3 residues: CASSSPGLAGEDTQYF. CDR3 in DNA: TGTGCCAGCAGCTCCCCGGGACTAGCGGGAGAGGATACGCAGTATTTT.

J is TRBJ1-4 and V is TRBV6-5, with TRBD1 identical over 9 bases. The CDR3 has 13 amino acids. V lost 6 bases, J lost 8 bases, and 4 bases stayed unmatched. CDR1 and CDR2 (germline): MNHEY, SVGAGI. The CDR3 loop is CASSQDRGEKLFF. CDR3 DNA: TGTGCCAGCAGCCAGGACAGGGGAGAAAAACTGTTTTTT.

The V gene is TRBV5-6, the J gene TRBJ2-7, with TRBD2 as a possible D gene (5 bases). The V end lost 2 bases, the J end lost 5 bases, and 23 bases lay between the germline ends. Germline CDR1 and CDR2: SGHDT and YYEEEE. This CDR3 is 17 amino acids long. The CDR3 DNA reads as TGTGCCAGCAGCTTACCCGGTGCCGGGATAAGGGCCCACGAGCAGTACTTC. It is translated as CASSLPGAGIRAHEQYF.

The chain is built from TRBV7-9 and TRBJ1-6; the D is unclear. The germline V and J ends were trimmed by 1 base and 2 bases, with 12 bases remaining between them. Germline CDR1 SEHNR, CDR2 FQNEAQ (reference sequence). The CDR3 totals 17 residues. In DNA form, the CDR3 reads TGTGCCAGCAGCTTAGGAGGAAACGGTCCCTATAATTCACCCCTCCACTTT. Protein: CASSLGGNGPYNSPLHF.

The V and J genes are TRBV15 and TRBJ1-2, with D hard to call. V gave up 6 bases and J gave up 2 bases, with 13 bases separating them. The CDR3 is 14 residues long. The V gene's germline CDR1 is LNHNV and CDR2 YYDKDF (reference sequence). The CDR3 DNA reads as TGTGCCACCAGAAACGGACTCTCGAACTATGGCTACACCTTC. Translation gives CATRNGLSNYGYTF.

The gene calls are TRBV18 and TRBJ1-2; D is ambiguous. Trimming removed 0 bases at V and 3 bases at J, with 8 bases between. The germline gives CDR1 KGHSH, CDR2 LQKENI. CDR3 size: 14 residues. Here the CDR3 DNA reads TGTGCCAGCTCACCACCGTCACTTGACTATGGCTACACCTTC. As protein: CASSPPSLDYGYTF. Combining the CDR3 with reference TRBV18 and TRBJ1-2 gives the whole variable domain NAGVMQNPRHLVRRRGQEARLRCSPMKGHSHVYWYRQLPEEGLKFMVYLQKENIIDESGMPKERFSAEFPKEGPSILRIQQVVRGDSAAYFCASSPPSLDYGYTFGSGTRLTVV.

The chain joins TRBV10-1 to TRBJ2-7, with TRBD1 matching 9 bases. Germline V gene lookup returns CDR1 WNHNN and CDR2 SYGVQD (reference sequence). Trimming took 6 bases from V and 7 from J; bases not matched to a gene: 7. The CDR3 loop spans 13 amino acids. CDR3 sequence reads: CASSGTGKGEQYF. In DNA form, the CDR3 reads TGCGCCAGCAGCGGGACAGGGAAGGGTGAGCAGTACTTC.

The chain links TRBV10-3 to TRBJ2-1, with D possibly TRBD2 on 5 matching bases. The V and J ends lost 4 bases and 10 bases respectively, with 8 bases between them. Germline assignment: CDR1 ENHRY and CDR2 SYGVKD. The length of the CDR3 is 11 residues. CDR3 protein: CAISGLAEQFF. The DNA for the CDR3 is TGTGCCATCAGTGGCCTAGCCGAGCAGTTCTTC.